Listed here are 30 T cell receptor beta chains from one sample, sequenced in a study of cytomegalovirus exposure and HLA in healthy donors. Here immunoSEQ multiplex PCR was the method, and the copy in TCRdb shows in-frame clones only, minus some. The sample carries about 130,000 clones, more than 80% recorded once. The sample consisted of PBMCs. The receptors originated from a woman in her 30s in good health and CMV-seropositive.

V gene TRBV15 combines with J gene TRBJ2-7; TRBD1 matches 7 bases. CDR3 size: 15 residues. The germline V gene has CDR1 LNHNV and CDR2 YYDKDF (reference sequence). After removal of 3 bases from V and 2 bases from J, the junction contained 7 bases not matched to a gene. The CDR3 sequence: CATSSLAGTAYEQYF. The CDR3 bases are TGTGCCACCAGCAGTCTCGCCGGGACAGCCTACGAGCAGTACTTC.

The chain recombines TRBV19 with TRBJ2-3; 7 bases line up with TRBD2. This CDR3 region has 17 residues. Trimming at V came to 0 bases and at J to 5 bases, leaving 11 bases not matched to a gene. Germline V CDR1 and CDR2: LNHDA, SQIVND (reference sequence). The CDR3 protein is CASSIDRASGLGDTQYF. The CDR3 DNA follows: TGTGCCAGTAGTATAGATCGGGCTAGCGGACTGGGAGATACGCAGTATTTT.

This clone turned up a few times. V is TRBV6-5 and J is TRBJ2-7, with D perhaps TRBD1 (6 bases). V gave up 4 bases and J gave up 5 bases, with 15 bases separating them. Germline V lookup: CDR1 MNHEY, CDR2 SVGAGI. The CDR3 length is 14 residues. The CDR3 sequence is CASSSPTGINEQYF. Written as DNA, the CDR3 is TGTGCCAGCAGTTCTCCAACAGGGATTAACGAGCAGTACTTC.

The chain employs TRBV27 and TRBJ2-3; 7 positions agree with TRBD1. Germline V CDR1 and CDR2: MNHEY, SMNVEV (reference sequence). Unmatched junction bases numbered 6, after V lost 3 bases and J lost 0 bases. This CDR3 is 16 amino acids long. CDR3: CASSFLGTVSTDTQYF. The CDR3, as DNA: TGTGCCAGCAGTTTCCTCGGGACAGTAAGCACAGATACGCAGTATTTT.

The J gene is TRBJ1-5, the V gene TRBV6-5; no reliable D call. The germline V and J ends were trimmed by 8 bases and 5 bases, with 16 bases remaining between them. The germline gives CDR1 MNHEY, CDR2 SVGAGI. CDR3 length: 14 residues. The CDR3 loop is CASPTDGPHQPQHF. CDR3 in DNA: TGTGCCAGCCCCACGGATGGGCCGCATCAGCCCCAGCATTTT.

CDR3 sequence reads: CASRSQGHTNSPLHF. CDR3 in DNA: TGTGCCAGCAGGTCCCAGGGTCATACAAATTCACCCCTCCACTTT. This rearrangement joins TRBV6-1 to TRBJ1-6, with D perhaps matching TRBD1 (5 bases). This CDR3 is built from 15 residues. In germline, CDR1 is MNHNS, CDR2 SASEGT. Trimming took 6 bases from V and 7 from J, leaving 16 bases between them.

The rearrangement uses TRBV15 and TRBJ1-2; weak D call: TRBD1 (6 bases). Germline lookup yields CDR1 LNHNV and CDR2 YYDKDF (reference sequence). CDR3 length: 14 amino acids. V was pared by 7 bases and J by 4 bases, with 16 bases between. Here the CDR3 reads CATNDRTTTYGYTF. For the CDR3, the DNA is TGTGCCACCAATGACAGGACCACCACCTATGGCTACACCTTC.

The rearrangement uses TRBV18 and TRBJ2-1, with 10 bases aligning to TRBD2. The CDR3 spans 14 residues. The junction had 3 bases not matched to a gene; V was cut back by 6 bases and J by 4 bases. The germline V gene encodes CDR1 KGHSH and CDR2 LQKENI. CDR3: CASSQTSGYNEQFF. CDR3 bases: TGTGCCAGCTCCCAGACTAGCGGGTACAATGAGCAGTTCTTC.

The V gene is TRBV28, the J gene TRBJ2-3, with TRBD1 identical over 8 bases. V dropped 4 bases and J dropped 12; count of bases not matched to a gene: 3. This CDR3 comprises 11 residues. Germline V CDR1 and CDR2: MDHEN, SYDVKM. CDR3 region: CASSWDRSQYF. The CDR3 DNA reads TGTGCCAGCAGTTGGGACAGGTCCCAGTATTTT.

The chain joins TRBV5-6 to TRBJ2-7, with D maybe TRBD2 (6 bases). Trimming removed 4 bases at V and 5 bases at J, with 19 bases between. This CDR3 spans 15 amino acids. The V gene's germline CDR1 is SGHDT and CDR2 YYEEEE. CDR3 sequence: CASSLEGLSLDEQYF. The CDR3 DNA sequence: TGTGCCAGCAGCCTAGAGGGACTCTCACTCGACGAGCAGTACTTC. Full variable domain (rest looked up from reference TRBV5-6 and TRBJ2-7): DAGVTQSPTHLIKTRGQQVTLRCSPKSGHDTVSWYQQALGQGPQFIFQYYEEEERQRGNFPDRFSGHQFPNYSSELNVNALLLGDSALYLCASSLEGLSLDEQYFGPGTRLTVT.

V gene TRBV25-1 combines with J gene TRBJ2-7, with 10 nucleotides matching TRBD2. V trimming: 4 bases; J trimming: 6 bases; junction bases outside the gene matches: 6. Germline lookup yields CDR1 MGHDK and CDR2 SYGVNS. CDR3 length: 14 amino acids. CDR3 region: CASSAGLAAIEQYF. The CDR3 DNA follows: TGTGCCAGCAGTGCCGGACTAGCGGCTATCGAGCAGTACTTC.

The CDR3 nucleotides are TGCAGTGCTCCTCCTCAGGAGACCCAGTACTTC. Its translation: CSAPPQETQYF. The chain combines TRBV20-1 with TRBJ2-5; D ambiguous. Trimming left V 5 bases short and J 5 bases short, with 9 bases between. This CDR3 region has 11 residues. The germline CDR1 and CDR2 sequences are DFQATT and SNEGSKA (reference sequence).

The chain has TRBV29-1 and TRBJ1-5; perhaps TRBD1 as D (6 bases). This CDR3 spans 14 amino acids. The V end was cut by 6 bases, the J end by 3 bases, with 15 bases between. Per germline, CDR1 SQVTM and CDR2 ANQGSEA. CDR3 in amino acids: CSVSQGRNNQPQHF. In DNA form, the CDR3 reads TGCAGCGTGAGTCAGGGGCGGAACAATCAGCCCCAGCATTTT. The whole variable domain, remainder taken from reference TRBV29-1 and TRBJ1-5, is SAVISQKPSRDICQRGTSLTIQCQVDSQVTMMFWYRQQPGQSLTLIATANQGSEATYESGFVIDKFPISRPNLTFSTLTVSNMSPEDSSIYLCSVSQGRNNQPQHFGDGTRLSIL.

In nucleotides, the CDR3 is TGTGCCAGCAGCACAGGCGGGGGCTGGGCAGATACGCAGTATTTT. Protein: CASSTGGGWADTQYF. The chain couples TRBV11-2 to TRBJ2-3, with a tentative D call TRBD2 (7 bases). This CDR3 spans 15 amino acids. Between the trimmed V and J ends, which lost 5 bases and 4 bases, there was a span of 16 bases. Germline V lookup: CDR1 SGHAT, CDR2 FQNNGV.

The gene calls are TRBV5-1 and TRBJ2-1; 7 bases fit TRBD2. Trimming cost V 0 bases and J 0 bases; bases outside gene matches: 6. CDR3 length: 17 amino acids. Germline V lookup: CDR1 SGHRS, CDR2 YFSETQ. The CDR3 here is CASSLDPTSASYNEQFF. CDR3 in DNA: TGCGCCAGCAGCTTGGACCCCACTAGCGCCTCCTACAATGAGCAGTTCTTC.

The chain employs TRBV19 and TRBJ1-2; maybe TRBD1 (6 bases). The V end lost 5 bases, the J end lost 4 bases, and 17 bases lay between the germline ends. This CDR3 has 15 amino acids. In germline, CDR1 is LNHDA, CDR2 SQIVND (reference sequence). The CDR3 spells CASSLARDNPYGYTF. The CDR3 DNA reads as TGTGCCAGTAGTCTCGCCCGGGACAATCCCTATGGCTACACCTTC.

The chain links TRBV7-2 to TRBJ2-7; 9 nucleotides align to TRBD1. Germline values: CDR1 SGHTA, CDR2 FQGNSA. The CDR3 loop spans 15 amino acids. V trimming: 5 bases; J trimming: 1 base; junction bases outside the gene matches: 6. CDR3 bases: TGTGCCAGCAGCGTTGAACAGGGGGCTTCCTACGAGCAGTACTTC. Translated: CASSVEQGASYEQYF.

The rearrangement uses TRBV6-1 and TRBJ2-7; 10 bases fit TRBD2. Trimming cost V 4 bases and J 6 bases; bases outside gene matches: 6. Germline assignment: CDR1 MNHNS and CDR2 SASEGT. The CDR3 has 14 residues. CDR3: CASSAVAGGVEQYF. CDR3 DNA sequence: TGTGCCAGCAGTGCAGTAGCGGGGGGAGTCGAGCAGTACTTC.

The CDR3 sequence: CASSYPRDSLKLTDTQYF. The CDR3 DNA reads TGCGCCAGCAGCTATCCCCGGGACAGCCTAAAACTCACAGATACGCAGTATTTT. This chain uses TRBV4-1 with TRBJ2-3; 7 bases are a match to TRBD1. Germline CDR1 and CDR2: MGHRA and YSYEKL. The junction had 16 bases not matched to a gene; V was cut back by 5 bases and J by 2 bases. The CDR3 consists of 18 residues.

The chain couples TRBV28 to TRBJ2-7, with D possibly TRBD2 on 6 matching bases. CDR1 and CDR2 from the germline V gene are MDHEN and SYDVKM. With 3 bases removed from V and 6 bases from J, the gap between germline ends came to 15 bases. The CDR3 runs to 14 residues. The CDR3 DNA reads TGTGCCAGCAGTTTTCGAGGGAGGTATAGCGAGCAGTACTTC. Its protein product is CASSFRGRYSEQYF.

V and J are TRBV28 and TRBJ2-7; D possibly corresponds to TRBD1 (6 bases). The CDR3 loop spans 15 amino acids. V dropped 4 bases and J dropped 3 bases, with 16 bases sitting between them. Germline assignment: CDR1 MDHEN and CDR2 SYDVKM. The CDR3 loop is CASSSPGHHNYEQYF. CDR3 in DNA: TGTGCCAGCAGTTCCCCGGGACACCACAACTACGAGCAGTACTTC.

The chain employs TRBV7-2 and TRBJ2-5, with 9 bases matching TRBD1. The CDR3 runs 15 residues. Germline V gives CDR1 SGHTA, CDR2 FQGNSA. Germline trimming cut 5 bases from V and 5 bases from J; bases unmatched to any gene: 9. CDR3 residues: CASSKRTGVGETQYF. Here the CDR3 DNA reads TGTGCCAGCAGCAAGAGGACAGGGGTGGGGGAGACCCAGTACTTC.

The chain recombines TRBV7-2 with TRBJ1-2; 12 bases line up with TRBD1. CDR3 length: 17 residues. Germline V gives CDR1 SGHTA, CDR2 FQGNSA. J gave up 2 bases and V 5 bases, and 9 bases lay outside the gene matches. The CDR3 region is CASSPKGTGGKNYGYTF. In nucleotides, the CDR3 is TGTGCCAGCAGCCCTAAGGGGACAGGGGGCAAGAACTATGGCTACACCTTC.

The rearrangement joins TRBV6-4 to TRBJ2-3; perhaps TRBD2 as D (5 bases). The CDR3 has 14 amino acids. Germline loops: CDR1 MRHNA, CDR2 SNTAGT. Trimming took off 3 bases at V and 4 bases at J, with 11 bases between the two ends. Here the CDR3 reads CASSEGGSADTQYF. The DNA for the CDR3 is TGTGCCAGCAGTGAAGGTGGTAGCGCAGATACGCAGTATTTT.

This chain connects TRBV7-9 to TRBJ2-1; D might be TRBD1 (6 bases). Between the trimmed V and J ends, which lost 5 bases and 12 bases, there was a span of 17 bases. Germline V CDR1 and CDR2: SEHNR, FQNEAQ (reference sequence). The CDR3 covers 13 residues. The CDR3 spells CASSLSGVQTQFF. The CDR3 DNA reads as TGTGCCAGCAGCCTCTCAGGGGTCCAGACGCAGTTCTTC.

V is TRBV20-1 and J is TRBJ2-7, with D uncertain. The CDR3 spans 11 residues. From germline, CDR1 is DFQATT and CDR2 SNEGSKA (reference sequence). V was pared by 3 bases and J by 2 bases, with 5 bases between. CDR3 amino acids: CSARTPYEQYF. Written as DNA, the CDR3 is TGCAGTGCTAGGACTCCCTACGAGCAGTACTTC.

The V and J genes are TRBV7-2 and TRBJ1-2, with D perhaps TRBD1 (5 bases). Germline V CDR1 and CDR2: SGHTA, FQGNSA. There are 16 residues in the CDR3. Trimming took 5 bases from V and 5 from J, leaving 21 bases between them. DNA for the CDR3: TGTGCCAGCAGCCTGCTGACAGTCCGACGGGAGTATGGCTACACCTTC. Protein sequence: CASSLLTVRREYGYTF. Filled out from reference TRBV7-2 and TRBJ1-2, the complete variable domain reads GAGVSQSPSNKVTEKGKDVELRCDPISGHTALYWYRQSLGQGLEFLIYFQGNSAPDKSGLPSDRFSAERTGGSVSTLTIQRTQQEDSAVYLCASSLLTVRREYGYTFGSGTRLTVV.

The J gene is TRBJ2-7, the V gene TRBV15; TRBD2 matches at 7 bases. Trimming at V came to 5 bases and at J to 3 bases, leaving 7 bases not matched to a gene. The germline CDR1 and CDR2 sequences are LNHNV and YYDKDF (reference sequence). The CDR3 length is 14 residues. This CDR3 reads CATSLRTGGYEQYF. The CDR3 DNA follows: TGTGCCACCAGCCTTAGGACGGGGGGCTACGAGCAGTACTTC.

The chain has TRBV4-2 and TRBJ1-6; TRBD1 agrees at 7 bases. CDR3 size: 13 residues. The junction had 2 bases not matched to a gene; V was cut back by 1 base and J by 11 bases. The germline V gene has CDR1 LGHNA and CDR2 YNFKEQ. CDR3 nucleotide sequence: TGTGCCAGCAGCCAAGGAGGGGGCCCACCCCTCCACTTT. This codes for CASSQGGGPPLHF.

The J gene is TRBJ2-5, the V gene TRBV7-2; 8 nucleotides match TRBD2. Germline CDR1 is SGHTA and CDR2 is FQGNSA. V shed 5 bases, J shed 5 bases, and the junction held 7 bases outside the gene matches. The CDR3 contains 14 residues. CDR3 DNA: TGTGCCAGCAGCCCCGGGGGGGCGAGGGAGACCCAGTACTTC. This gives the protein CASSPGGARETQYF.